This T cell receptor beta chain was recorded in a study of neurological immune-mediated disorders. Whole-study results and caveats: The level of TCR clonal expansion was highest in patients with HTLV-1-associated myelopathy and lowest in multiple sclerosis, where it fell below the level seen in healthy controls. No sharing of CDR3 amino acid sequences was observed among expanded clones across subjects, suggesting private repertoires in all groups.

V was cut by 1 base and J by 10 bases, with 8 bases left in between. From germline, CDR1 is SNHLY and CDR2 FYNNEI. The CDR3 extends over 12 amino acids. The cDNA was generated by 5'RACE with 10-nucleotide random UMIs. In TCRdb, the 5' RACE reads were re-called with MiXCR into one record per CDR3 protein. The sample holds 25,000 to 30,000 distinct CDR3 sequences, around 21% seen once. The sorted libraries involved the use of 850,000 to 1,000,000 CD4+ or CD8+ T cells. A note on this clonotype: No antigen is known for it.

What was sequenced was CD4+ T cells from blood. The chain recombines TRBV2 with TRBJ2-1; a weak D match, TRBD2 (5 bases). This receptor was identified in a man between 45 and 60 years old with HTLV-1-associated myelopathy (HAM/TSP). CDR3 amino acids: CASSEGRGEQFF. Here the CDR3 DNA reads TGTGCCAGCAGTGAAGGACGGGGAGAGCAGTTCTTC.